This TCR beta chain came from a study of cytomegalovirus exposure and HLA in healthy donors (dated by TCRdb to the late 2010s). Context from the whole study: An earlier analysis of a few hundred of the donors reported under 300 Gb of sequence data and 100 million to 120 million unique TCR beta sequences obtained from about 200 million T cells. Approximately 310 gigabases of sequencing data and approximately 85 million unique TCR sequences were included in an early release covering over 600 HLA-typed donors. Of the 350 to 450 genotyped donors, 80% to 90% were placed in the genetic ancestry cluster associated with self-reported Caucasian donors. The study aimed to test whether signatures of past pathogen exposure could be identified by cataloging public T cell receptors. The study profiled the T cell repertoires of under 700 subjects by immunosequencing and related them to cytomegalovirus serostatus. Along with the approximately 700-subject first cohort, a separate validation cohort of around 120 different subjects was used. The study combined high-throughput TCR immunosequencing, statistical association of individual TCRs with disease status, and machine learning to predict cytomegalovirus infection status. In a later analysis, previously published TCR beta repertoires from some 640 donors were re-analyzed and high-resolution HLA genotyping was added so that TCR occurrence patterns could be studied. Rather than using new phenotypic data, the later analysis identified candidate immune exposures from TCR beta sequences and from how often those sequences occurred across donors. An earlier analysis of fewer than 750 of the donors used high-throughput TCR beta sequencing to judge whether each TCR beta V gene segment behaved as functional or pseudogenic. Donor age, sex, ethnicity and CMV serostatus were collected together with the repertoire data. A later genetic analysis took genome-wide SNP genotypes for about 55% of the 666 donors and used that subset as a discovery cohort. Every repertoire in the discovery cohort had been generated on one and the same sequencing platform. HLA typing included class I and class II loci at four-digit resolution. The number of typed donors differed by locus: about 620-630 for A, B, C, DRB1 and DQB1; 500 to 550 for DQA1; 600 to 610 for DPA1; and around 490 for DPB1. Roughly five DR-DQ haplotypes were treated as single units for association and clustering because of strong linkage in the cohort. On average, roughly 250,000 unique TCR beta nucleotide sequences were sequenced per donor among more than 350 genotyped donors of the cohort, with about 19% of those sequences being non-productive.

In total, roughly 670 healthy bone marrow donors made up the cohort. At the time of sampling, all cohort members were nominally healthy, though unrecorded immune exposures were likely present. The donor tested CMV seropositive, placing the donor among the 250 to 350 seropositive members of the cohort. A peripheral blood sample was collected from each donor, and TCR beta sequencing was performed on peripheral blood mononuclear cells. Genomic DNA extraction from the blood cell samples was performed with the Qiagen DNeasy Blood Extraction Kit. The investigation overall reported the following: A later analysis reported that several top co-occurrence clusters appeared linked to parvovirus B19, influenza, CMV and Epstein-Barr virus. In both the original and validation cohorts, the classifier was reported to diagnose cytomegalovirus status with high specificity and sensitivity. V-gene and J-gene trimming of TCR beta chains was associated with a missense DCLRE1C variant in a later genetic analysis, and the association was replicated in an independent cohort. In a later analysis, over 15,000 TCR beta sequences were associated with specific HLA alleles at a false discovery rate of 0.05. It was suggested by the authors that the approach could potentially be generalized to other disease states and immunological phenotypes. A further reported finding was that TCR beta sequences accurately predicted the HLA-A and HLA-B alleles for most subjects in the first cohort. In an earlier analysis of more than 450 of the donors, most TCR beta V segments were observed in productive rearrangements about 87% or about 30% of the time, broadly matching IMGT annotations. Over 15 rarely observed V segments, including chromosome 9 orphons, were excluded from the earlier analysis of about 610 of the donors because counts were too low. Presence/absence analyses assumed roughly uniform sequencing depth across donors, an assumption that may not hold. According to a later analysis, most CMV-associated TCR beta chains appeared to be HLA-restricted, and the HLA associations seemed to be driven largely by CMV exposure. Assigning TCR associations to individual alleles was difficult when HLA alleles, especially DR and DQ, strongly co-occurred. A group of highly shared sequence variants was considered likely to be a technical artifact of the sequencing pipeline. In vitro tests confirmed that three of the cytomegalovirus-associated TCR beta chains recognize cytomegalovirus antigens. According to a later genetic analysis, donors in an Asian-associated ancestry cluster had fewer N-insertions in productive TCRs than the approximately 670-donor mean. Because the 87-base-pair reads could not distinguish some IMGT-functional V segments, including TRBV6-2 and TRBV6-3, those segments were excluded. While some public TCRs were present in many individuals, most TCR sequences turned up only very rarely across donors. In a later analysis, the rate of TCR association differed among HLA loci, with DRB1 alleles having the most associated TCRs and HLA-C alleles having the fewest. Correlated functional status among segregating V segments might reflect linkage disequilibrium, but an unknown experimental factor could not be ruled out. Compared with equally common non-associated chains, HLA-associated TCR beta chains in a later analysis were more clonally expanded and had lower generation probabilities. Because some donors lacked HLA typing at each locus, the association tests relied only on the typed subset. A total of fewer than 200 TCR beta chains were listed by the study as associated with cytomegalovirus. Only TCR beta chains were sequenced in this cohort, and the absence of alpha or paired-chain data limited detectable features. CMV serostatus was the only immune exposure information available for the cohort.

Library preparation employed the immunoSEQ multiplex PCR assay. For the multiplex PCR, a mixture combining 60 forward primers for TCR Vbeta segments and 13 reverse primers for TCR Jbeta segments was used. The CDR3 region of rearranged TCR beta genes was amplified from genomic DNA with a multiplex PCR assay. The amplified TCR beta libraries were sequenced on the Illumina HiSeq System as 87-base-pair reads. Per the authors' processing: A later analysis tallied approximately 87 million unique TCR beta chains across the 666 repertoires, and some 10 million of those chains were shared by two or more donors. A nearest-neighbor algorithm error-corrected the raw reads and collapsed the reads into unique sequences, merging closely related sequences to remove PCR and sequencing errors. V, D and J gene segments were assigned by aligning CDR3 sequences to IMGT reference sequences. For a sequence to be retained, a match of at least six nucleotides to both a V gene segment and a J gene segment was required. Rearrangements were classified as productive when the CDR3 lacked stop codons and remained in frame with V and J, and all other rearrangements were classified as non-productive. Following IMGT convention, CDR3 was defined as the stretch from the second conserved V-encoded cysteine up to the conserved J-encoded phenylalanine. Sequences without an unambiguous match to a single V gene segment were excluded from the earlier analysis of approximately 560 of the donors. In an earlier analysis of 500 to 750 of the donors, V segments were called functional above 56.7% productive rearrangements and were called segregating when the between-donor standard deviation exceeded 5%. A statistical classification framework was built for diagnosing cytomegalovirus status from the catalog of TCR beta chain sequences. A later analysis assigned V and J genes by comparing TCR nucleotide sequences with IMGT/GENE-DB human TR gene sequences. The TCRdist pipeline was used in a later analysis to assign CDR3 sequences and most-parsimonious VDJ recombination scenarios. A later analysis defined each TCR beta chain by its CDR3 amino acid sequence plus V-gene family, and excluded reads lacking a unique V-gene family. As a way to deal with suspected cross-contamination and a sequencing artifact, a later analysis dropped 450 to 700 nucleotide sequences that were highly shared and had low generation probability. In a later analysis, a clonal expansion index for each public chain was calculated from normalized within-repertoire ranks of inferred template counts. In a later analysis, generation probabilities were computed using a VDJ recombination model fitted to out-of-frame rearrangements, and the results were checked against IGoR. In a later analysis, TCR-TCR, TCR-HLA and TCR-CMV co-occurrence was scored with hypergeometric tests, and a repertoire-size bias correction was applied to TCR pairs. False discovery rates were estimated in a later analysis by permuting HLA or CMV assignments 20 times. In a later analysis, co-occurring TCRs were grouped with DBSCAN, and TCRdist sequence similarity was added when clustering was performed within HLA-allele-positive subsets. Repertoires with fewer than 30,000 or more than 120,000 public chains, plus five repertoires with anomalous nucleotide sharing, were excluded from co-occurrence clustering. This immuneACCESS table, as held by TCRdb, lists in-frame sequences with V and J called but not all clones. Of the missing ones, under half trace to an unresolved V gene in checked studies; the others have no known cause. The V and J calls and clone size are taken from that table; D and trimming were inferred from the DNA. Within this sample are 200,000 or so clones, with roughly 82% of them counted one time only. The ten largest clones capture about 2.4% of the sample.

Remarks on this clone: The specificity of this receptor is unknown. Within one base of it there is no much larger clone, and no base qualities were kept.

Per the germline V gene, MDHEN is the CDR1 and SYDVKM is the CDR2. Relative to germline, V is missing 5 bases and J is missing 5 bases, with 7 bases of the junction outside any gene match. Including the terminal cysteine and phenylalanine, the CDR3 comprises 15 residues. The DNA shown is the 45-base CDR3, in frame from base 1. In this chain, TRBV28 is recombined with TRBJ2-1; 9 nucleotides in the junction match TRBD1. This receptor was obtained from a woman aged 45 to 65 in good health and CMV-seropositive. Sequenced: PBMCs. The nucleotide sequence is given as TGTGCCAGCAGTCTTGGACAGGGGACTCACAATGAGCAGTTCTTC. Its protein product is CASSLGQGTHNEQFF.